This TCR beta chain was retrieved from a study of beta chain features in type 1 diabetes. Since all of the isolated RNA was reverse transcribed, expressed TCRB transcripts were what got sequenced. Sequencing was performed with immunoSEQ multiplex PCR; in TCRdb, only in-frame clones are kept and a portion is missing. The sample lists hundreds of thousands of clones; 10% to 15% were seen once. This CDR3 has 18 amino acids. CDR1 SGHRS and CDR2 YFSETQ come from the germline V gene. J lost 0 bases, V lost 4 bases, and 8 bases had no gene match. The sample holds a few counts of this clone. The specimen was naive CD4+ T cells from blood. The chain joins TRBV5-1 to TRBJ2-1; TRBD2 aligns across 12 bases. The sequence was collected from a man between 18 and 35 years old in good health. CDR3 coding DNA: TGCGCCAGCAGCCGGGGACTAGCGGGTTATCGCTCCTACAATGAGCAGTTCTTC. It yields the protein CASSRGLAGYRSYNEQFF.